This T cell receptor beta chain was profiled in a study of beta chain features in type 1 diabetes. TCRB transcripts that were expressed got sequenced, as all of the isolated RNA had been reverse transcribed. Clones were read by immunoSEQ multiplex PCR, and TCRdb kept only the in-frame ones, dropping some. This sample has 200,000 to 300,000 clones, with over 65% found just once. This clone appeared once. Its specificity is unknown. General study results and limits: A closer apparent resemblance between naive, central memory and Treg TCRB repertoires was seen in patients than in healthy donors. People with Type 1 diabetes carried modestly yet significantly shorter TCRB CDR3s in all four CD4+ subsets. The VDJ junctions of type 1 diabetes patients carried fewer insertions and more deletions.

V lost 6 bases and J 4 bases, leaving 13 bases between the germline ends. The CDR3 runs 14 residues. From germline, CDR1 is MNHEY and CDR2 SVGAGI. The sequence came from a man aged 25 to 40 in good health. The gene calls are TRBV6-5 and TRBJ2-1, with D maybe TRBD2 (6 bases). Sequenced material: naive CD4+ T cells from blood. CDR3 sequence: CASSRRTKYNEQFF. CDR3 bases: TGTGCCAGCAGCCGGCGGACTAAATACAATGAGCAGTTCTTC.